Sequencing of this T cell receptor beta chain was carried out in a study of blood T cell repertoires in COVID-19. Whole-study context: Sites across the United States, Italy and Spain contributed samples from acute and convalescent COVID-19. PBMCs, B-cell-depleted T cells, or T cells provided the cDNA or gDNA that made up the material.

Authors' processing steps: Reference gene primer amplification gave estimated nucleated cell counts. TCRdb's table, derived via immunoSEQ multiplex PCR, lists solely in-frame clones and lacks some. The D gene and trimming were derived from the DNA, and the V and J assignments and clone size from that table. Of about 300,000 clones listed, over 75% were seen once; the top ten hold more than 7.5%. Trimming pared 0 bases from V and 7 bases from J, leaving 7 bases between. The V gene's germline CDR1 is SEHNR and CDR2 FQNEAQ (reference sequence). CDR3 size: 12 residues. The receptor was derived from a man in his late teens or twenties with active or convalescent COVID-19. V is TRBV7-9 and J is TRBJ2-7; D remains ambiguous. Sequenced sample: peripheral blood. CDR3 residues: CASSLALLEQYF. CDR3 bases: TGTGCCAGCAGCTTAGCCCTACTGGAGCAGTACTTC.